What follows describes a single TCR beta chain. The antigen is unknown. Generated by immunoSEQ multiplex PCR, the TCRdb table keeps only in-frame clones and is missing some. The sample offers around 30,000 clones and no singletons, the top ten holding 25% to 30%. These data come from a study of T cell clonality in common variable immunodeficiency. Points from the study as a whole: In common variable immunodeficiency, TCR beta chains reportedly carried fewer deletions and N-nucleotide insertions.

The sample was peripheral blood mononuclear cells. The clonotype comes from a human donor with common variable immunodeficiency.

The DNA read from the CDR3 is TGTGCCAGCACCCGACAGGACGTGGGTACG. Amino acids: CASTRQDVGT. The CDR3 as a whole reads CASTRQDVGTQYF. The J gene is TRBJ2-3, the V gene TRBV6-2 or TRBV6-3, with D tentatively TRBD1 (6 bases). The sequence runs out 3 residues before the end of the CDR3; the remainder is reconstructed from the germline J gene. The CDR3 has 13 amino acids. CDR1 is MNHEY, CDR2 SVGEGT, per germline. V lost 7 bases to trimming and J lost 8 bases, with 16 bases between them.